These 23 T cell receptor beta chains share one sample of origin, sequenced in a study of CD8+ T cells in alopecia areata. Following extraction, RNA underwent reverse transcription to cDNA, which served as the sequencing template. The method was immunoSEQ multiplex PCR; TCRdb's version includes in-frame clones alone and lacks a portion of them. Here the sample spans 140,000 to 150,000 clones, less than 75% being singletons. Material: CD8+ T cells sorted from blood. These receptors came from a human donor in good health.

Only one count was recorded for this clone. The chain links TRBV29-1 to TRBJ2-7; 7 bases match TRBD1. This CDR3 spans 12 amino acids. The germline gives CDR1 SQVTM, CDR2 ANQGSEA. With 7 bases clipped from V and 1 base from J, the junction kept 4 bases outside the gene matches. The CDR3 DNA reads TGCAGCGCCAAGGGACAGTCCTACGAGCAGTACTTC. Translating it yields CSAKGQSYEQYF.

The gene calls are TRBV15 and TRBJ2-1, with 9 bases lining up with TRBD2. V shed 0 bases, J shed 3 bases, and the junction held 6 bases outside the gene matches. Germline-derived CDR1 and CDR2 are LNHNV and YYDKDF (reference sequence). The CDR3 consists of 17 residues. The DNA for the CDR3 is TGTGCCACCAGCAGAGAGTCGGGGACTAGCATCTACAATGAGCAGTTCTTC. Translated, it gives CATSRESGTSIYNEQFF.

This clone was observed a handful of times. This chain connects TRBV29-1 to TRBJ2-7; D might be TRBD1 (6 bases). The length of the CDR3 is 11 residues. Germline V gene data show CDR1 as SQVTM and CDR2 as ANQGSEA. Between the trimmed V and J ends, which lost 1 base and 5 bases, there was a span of 6 bases. As DNA, the CDR3 is TGCAGCGTTGAAGGGACAGACGAGCAGTACTTC. This translates into CSVEGTDEQYF.

The sample holds one count of this clone. V gene TRBV5-4 combines with J gene TRBJ1-1; 7 nucleotides line up with TRBD1. V lost 9 bases, J lost 6 bases, and 8 bases stayed unmatched. CDR3 length: 12 residues. CDR1 is SGHNT and CDR2 is YYREEE in the germline V gene (reference sequence). The CDR3: CATSEGAPEAFF. The CDR3 region has the DNA TGTGCCACCTCCGAGGGGGCCCCTGAAGCTTTCTTT.

This chain joins TRBV5-4 and TRBJ2-1; D unclear. CDR1 is SGHNT and CDR2 is YYREEE in the germline V gene (reference sequence). CDR3 length: 13 residues. Trimming removed 3 bases at V and 3 bases at J, with 7 bases between. The chain's CDR3 is CASSSRGYNEQFF. The CDR3 nucleotides read TGTGCCAGCAGCTCACGAGGCTACAATGAGCAGTTCTTC.

The rearrangement joins TRBV12-5 to TRBJ2-2; the D is unclear. The CDR3 contains 11 residues. The ends were cut back, 8 bases at V and 4 bases at J, with 5 bases in the middle. Germline V gene sequence: CDR1 LGHNT, CDR2 FRNRAP. The CDR3, as DNA: TGTGCTAGTAGTGGCACCGGGGAGCTGTTTTTT. It is translated as CASSGTGELFF.

The rearrangement uses TRBV6-6 and TRBJ2-5; D is unresolved. There are 13 residues in the CDR3. V was cut by 0 bases and J by 2 bases, with 4 bases left in between. Germline V gives CDR1 MNHNY, CDR2 SVGAGI (reference sequence). The CDR3 DNA follows: TGTGCCAGCAGTTACTCCCTACAAGAGACCCAGTACTTC. It translates to CASSYSLQETQYF.

As for this clone: A far larger clone is just one base off, so this is likely a read error. Other DNA sequences in the same sample also yield this CDR3. CDR3 in amino acids: CASSLSSYEQYF. The CDR3 region has the DNA TGTGCCAGCAGTTTGAGCTCCTACGAGCAGTACTTC. The J gene is TRBJ2-7, the V gene TRBV7-9; D remains ambiguous. CDR1 SEHNR and CDR2 FQNEAQ come from the germline V gene (reference sequence). The CDR3 loop spans 12 amino acids. Trimming left V 6 bases short and J 0 bases short, with 6 bases between.

The table lists this clone with a count of one. The chain is built from TRBV2 and TRBJ2-3; D perhaps matches TRBD1 (5 bases). CDR3 length equals 12 residues. Germline V gene data show CDR1 as SNHLY and CDR2 as FYNNEI. Trimming removed 11 bases at V and 1 base at J, with 10 bases between. CDR3 nucleotides: TGTGCCGACACAGGAGGCACAGATACGCAGTATTTT. Its translation is CADTGGTDTQYF. The complete variable domain, with remaining parts taken from reference TRBV2 and TRBJ2-3, reads EPEVTQTPSHQVTQMGQEVILRCVPISNHLYFYWYRQILGQKVEFLVSFYNNEISEKSEIFDDQFSVERPDGSNFTLKIRSTKLEDSAMYFCADTGGTDTQYFGPGTRLTVL.

This clone was found many times. Other DNA sequences in the same sample also yield this CDR3. The chain has TRBV6-5 and TRBJ2-5; D possibly corresponds to TRBD1 (5 bases). The germline CDR1 and CDR2 sequences are MNHEY and SVGAGI. The germline V and J ends were trimmed by 4 bases and 5 bases, with 8 bases remaining between them. The CDR3 has 12 amino acids. DNA for the CDR3: TGTGCCAGCAGTTTGGGGCGGGAGACCCAGTACTTC. Translation: CASSLGRETQYF.

Only a few counts were recorded for this clone. The rearrangement joins TRBV7-9 to TRBJ1-1; no clear D gene. Germline loops: CDR1 SEHNR, CDR2 FQNEAQ (reference sequence). The CDR3 is made up of 14 amino acids. V was pared by 2 bases and J by 5 bases, with 12 bases between. CDR3 loop: CASSLIGQQTEAFF. CDR3 DNA: TGTGCCAGCAGCTTAATCGGGCAACAGACTGAAGCTTTCTTT.

This clone was observed a handful of times. The V gene is TRBV9, the J gene TRBJ2-3, with 7 bases lining up with TRBD2. Germline V gene sequence: CDR1 SGDLS, CDR2 YYNGEE. Trimming at V came to 3 bases and at J to 2 bases, leaving 3 bases not matched to a gene. This CDR3 is 14 amino acids long. CDR3 in amino acids: CASSGGTTTDTQYF. CDR3 DNA: TGTGCCAGCAGCGGCGGGACTACCACAGATACGCAGTATTTT.

This rearrangement joins TRBV6-5 to TRBJ2-7; TRBD2 matches 7 bases. V dropped 0 bases and J dropped 12; count of bases not matched to a gene: 5. Germline V gene lookup returns CDR1 MNHEY and CDR2 SVGAGI. The CDR3 has 12 residues. Here the CDR3 reads CASSYSGGETYF. DNA of the CDR3: TGTGCCAGCAGTTACTCGGGAGGGGAGACGTACTTC.

The sample holds a few counts of this clone. V usage is TRBV11-2 and J usage is TRBJ1-1; D remains ambiguous. This CDR3 comprises 13 residues. Germline loops: CDR1 SGHAT, CDR2 FQNNGV. V shed 2 bases and J shed 11 bases, with 15 bases lying between them. The CDR3 protein is CASSLLYEGTAFF. The DNA of the CDR3 is TGTGCCAGCAGCTTATTATATGAGGGAACGGCTTTCTTT.

The rearrangement joins TRBV19 to TRBJ1-1; weak D call: TRBD1 (6 bases). Germline V CDR1 and CDR2: LNHDA, SQIVND (reference sequence). The CDR3 spans 18 residues. Trimming cost V 1 base and J 4 bases, with 22 bases left between them. This CDR3 is CASSIGGWAGDTSTEAFF. The CDR3 DNA sequence: TGTGCCAGTAGTATAGGTGGCTGGGCAGGGGATACAAGCACTGAAGCTTTCTTT. Looking up the rest from reference TRBV19 and TRBJ1-1 gives the full variable domain: DGGITQSPKYLFRKEGQNVTLSCEQNLNHDAMYWYRQDPGQGLRLIYYSQIVNDFQKGDIAEGYSVSREKKESFPLTVTSAQKNPTAFYLCASSIGGWAGDTSTEAFFGQGTRLTVV.

This clone was picked up a small number of times. The V gene is TRBV5-6, the J gene TRBJ2-1, with a tentative D call TRBD2 (6 bases). This CDR3 is 15 amino acids long. Trimming took 4 bases from V and 3 from J, leaving 14 bases between them. Per the germline V gene, CDR1 is SGHDT and CDR2 is YYEEEE. CDR3 sequence: CASSPGASVYNEQFF. In DNA, the CDR3 is TGTGCCAGCAGCCCCGGGGCTAGCGTCTACAATGAGCAGTTCTTC.

This chain joins TRBV6-5 and TRBJ2-5, with D possibly matching TRBD1 (6 bases). This CDR3 has 14 residues. The germline gives CDR1 MNHEY, CDR2 SVGAGI. V gave up 3 bases and J gave up 3 bases, with 11 bases separating them. CDR3 region: CASSYFGQKETQYF. DNA for the CDR3: TGTGCCAGCAGTTATTTCGGACAGAAAGAGACCCAGTACTTC.

The V call is TRBV11-2, the J call TRBJ2-1; TRBD1 aligns across 9 bases. The ends lost 6 bases at V and 6 bases at J; junction bases unmatched: 12. The CDR3 totals 16 residues. CDR1 SGHAT and CDR2 FQNNGV come from the germline V gene. CDR3 nucleotide sequence: TGTGCCAGCAGAACCACGATCGACAGGGGGGGCAATGAGCAGTTCTTC. Amino acid sequence: CASRTTIDRGGNEQFF.

The chain combines TRBV30 with TRBJ1-1, with D unclear. This CDR3 contains 13 residues. Trimming left V 1 base short and J 1 base short, with 7 bases between. In germline, CDR1 is GTSNPN, CDR2 SVGIG (reference sequence). The CDR3 DNA sequence: TGTGCCTGGAGTGACCCCCCGAACACTGAAGCTTTCTTT. This encodes CAWSDPPNTEAFF. Drawing the rest from reference TRBV30 and TRBJ1-1, the complete variable domain is SQTIHQWPATLVQPVGSPLSLECTVEGTSNPNLYWYRQAAGRGLQLLFYSVGIGQISSEVPQNLSASRPQDRQFILSSKKLLLSDSGFYLCAWSDPPNTEAFFGQGTRLTVV.

This clone was seen many times. The chain uses TRBV7-8 and TRBJ2-7; 9 bases fit TRBD2. Germline V gene sequence: CDR1 SGHVS, CDR2 FQNEAQ. CDR3 length equals 16 residues. Trimming removed 4 bases from V and 8 bases from J; junction bases left unmatched: 15. CDR3 residues: CASSSSDSSGRRQQYF. In nucleotides, the CDR3 is TGTGCCAGCAGCTCGTCCGATAGTAGCGGGAGAAGGCAGCAGTACTTC.

The chain has TRBV5-1 and TRBJ2-7, with 8 positions matching TRBD2. Per germline, CDR1 SGHRS and CDR2 YFSETQ. This CDR3 comprises 16 residues. The V segment lost 4 bases and the J segment 5 bases; nucleotides outside the gene matches: 14. CDR3 in amino acids: CASSPLEGLGVDEQYF. The CDR3 nucleotides are TGCGCCAGCAGCCCACTCGAGGGACTAGGCGTTGACGAGCAGTACTTC.

The chain uses TRBV27 and TRBJ2-7; either TRBD1 or TRBD2 may supply D (5 bases each). The CDR3 contains 15 residues. V lost 6 bases to trimming and J lost 1 base, with 16 bases between them. From germline, CDR1 is MNHEY and CDR2 SMNVEV (reference sequence). This CDR3 reads CASRPGASQSYEQYF. CDR3 nucleotide sequence: TGTGCCAGCAGACCCGGGGCCTCCCAGTCCTACGAGCAGTACTTC.

The chain combines TRBV11-2 with TRBJ2-7; D unresolved. Germline loops: CDR1 SGHAT, CDR2 FQNNGV. This CDR3 comprises 13 residues. V lost 0 bases and J lost 3, with 6 bases in between. The DNA for the CDR3 is TGTGCCAGCAGCTTAGAGACACACTACGAGCAGTACTTC. Encoded protein: CASSLETHYEQYF.